Listed here are 30 T cell receptor beta chains from one sample, sequenced in a study of blood T cell repertoires in COVID-19 (dated by TCRdb to about 2020). The receptor library was made with the immunoSEQ multiplex PCR assay. The clones in this table, taken by TCRdb from immuneACCESS, are in-frame only. Not every clone is retained; where verified, under half of the shortfall comes from an unresolved V gene, and the cause of the rest is unknown. The sample table records over 150,000 clones; around nine tenths of these occur just once. The ten biggest clones cover roughly 0.53% of the sample. The sample comprised peripheral blood. The source of these receptors is a man between 60 and 75 years old with COVID-19, enrolled during active disease.

The chain carries TRBV4-3 and TRBJ1-1; D gene ambiguous. Germline CDR1 LGHNA, CDR2 YSLEER. The CDR3 spans 15 residues. Trimming removed 0 bases from V and 1 base from J, with 9 bases in between. The CDR3 DNA reads TGCGCCAGCAGCCAAGATTATGGAGAGAACACTGAAGCTTTCTTT. Translating it yields CASSQDYGENTEAFF.

The J gene is TRBJ2-7, the V gene TRBV11-2; TRBD2 matches at 12 bases. The CDR3 length is 15 residues. Germline CDR1 and CDR2: SGHAT and FQNNGV. The J segment lost 3 bases and the V segment lost 6 bases, leaving 6 bases of the junction unmatched. CDR3 bases: TGTGCCAGCAGTTTGGGACTAGCGGGTATCTACGAGCAGTACTTC. Its translation: CASSLGLAGIYEQYF.

Concerning this clone: Other nucleotide sequences in the sample specify the same CDR3. The genes are TRBV29-1 and TRBJ1-1; 9 nucleotides line up with TRBD1. Germline CDR1 reads SQVTM; CDR2 reads ANQGSEA. The V and J ends lost 4 bases and 5 bases, in that order; junction bases with no gene match: 5. This CDR3 contains 13 residues. The CDR3 loop is CSVVGTGNTEAFF. The CDR3 DNA reads as TGCAGCGTTGTCGGGACAGGGAATACTGAAGCTTTCTTT.

V is TRBV5-6 and J is TRBJ2-2, with 9 positions matching TRBD1. The V segment lost 7 bases and the J segment 5 bases; nucleotides outside the gene matches: 6. Per germline, CDR1 SGHDT and CDR2 YYEEEE. The CDR3 is made up of 14 amino acids. CDR3 sequence: CASGQGRWTGELFF. CDR3 nucleotide sequence: TGTGCCAGCGGACAGGGGAGGTGGACCGGGGAGCTGTTTTTT.

The J gene is TRBJ1-1, the V gene TRBV18; 7 nucleotides align to TRBD1. Looked up from germline, CDR1 is KGHSH and CDR2 is LQKENI. The CDR3 contains 14 residues. J lost 4 bases, V lost 8 bases, and 10 bases had no gene match. CDR3 bases: TGTGCCAGCCTCCGAGGGACAGAAGGCACTGAAGCTTTCTTT. It codes for CASLRGTEGTEAFF.

In this sample, this clone turned up once. V usage is TRBV7-2 and J usage is TRBJ1-2, with 11 nucleotides matching TRBD1. The CDR3 spans 15 residues. CDR1 and CDR2 (germline): SGHTA, FQGNSA. Trimming cost V 1 base and J 7 bases; bases outside gene matches: 5. The CDR3 DNA sequence: TGTGCCAGCAGCTTAGAGGGACAGGGGGTAACTGGCTACACCTTC. Its translation: CASSLEGQGVTGYTF.

This clone is a singleton in its sample. The CDR3 region has the DNA TGTGCAAGTCGCTTAGAGGGGGCGGGGAGCGGGCGTGGGGCCAACGTCCTGACTTTC. This translates into CASRLEGAGSGRGANVLTF. The rearrangement uses TRBV12-2 and TRBJ2-6; TRBD1 is the table's D call and was not checked against the DNA. TRBV12-2 is a pseudogene segment. The CDR3 is made up of 19 amino acids.

This rearrangement joins TRBV10-3 to TRBJ2-7; 7 nucleotides match TRBD1. The J segment lost 3 bases and the V segment lost 5 bases, leaving 7 bases of the junction unmatched. CDR1 and CDR2 from the germline V gene are ENHRY and SYGVKD. This CDR3 comprises 14 residues. CDR3 coding DNA: TGTGCCATCAGTTCCGGGACAGACCTCTACGAGCAGTACTTC. It codes for CAISSGTDLYEQYF.

The chain recombines TRBV7-2 with TRBJ2-7; 7 bases are shared with TRBD2. Trimming at V came to 1 base and at J to 2 bases, leaving 8 bases not matched to a gene. Germline V gives CDR1 SGHTA, CDR2 FQGNSA. The CDR3 has 16 residues. CDR3 DNA: TGTGCCAGCAGCTTAGATTGGACTAGGGAGGCCTACGAGCAGTACTTC. Amino acid sequence: CASSLDWTREAYEQYF.

This chain joins TRBV5-6 and TRBJ1-5, with D hard to call. Trimming removed 4 bases from V and 0 bases from J, with 8 bases in between. The CDR3 is 14 amino acids. Germline V gives CDR1 SGHDT, CDR2 YYEEEE. CDR3 loop: CASSLRGSNQPQHF. The CDR3 bases are TGTGCCAGCAGCCTAAGAGGTAGCAATCAGCCCCAGCATTTT.

This chain connects TRBV6-6 to TRBJ2-7, with D possibly matching TRBD1 (7 bases). CDR3 size: 12 residues. CDR1 MNHNY and CDR2 SVGAGI come from the germline V gene (reference sequence). V lost 6 bases and J lost 3, with 9 bases in between. CDR3 DNA sequence: TGTGCCAGCAGCAGGGGGGTCTACGAGCAGTACTTC. Its protein is CASSRGVYEQYF.

The chain employs TRBV23-1 and TRBJ2-1; D is possibly TRBD1 (9 bases). TRBV23-1 is flagged as an ORF with uncertain function. Deletions cut 6 bases from V and 4 bases from J, with 28 bases between. The CDR3 is 19 residues long. CDR3 in amino acids: CASRWAGTGRLAGYNEQFF. DNA for the CDR3: TGCGCCAGCAGGTGGGCCGGGACAGGGAGGTTAGCGGGATACAATGAGCAGTTCTTC.

In its sample, this clone was seen a few times. This rearrangement joins TRBV7-2 to TRBJ1-1; 7 nucleotides agree with TRBD1. CDR3 length: 13 residues. Germline V gene lookup returns CDR1 SGHTA and CDR2 FQGNSA. V trimming: 1 base; J trimming: 7 bases; junction bases outside the gene matches: 3. This chain's CDR3 is CASSLEQGREAFF. CDR3 in DNA: TGTGCCAGCAGCTTAGAACAGGGGCGTGAAGCTTTCTTT.

The rearrangement uses TRBV28 and TRBJ2-1, with no clear D. Per germline, CDR1 MDHEN and CDR2 SYDVKM. V lost 6 bases to trimming and J lost 6 bases, with 6 bases between them. The length of the CDR3 is 11 residues. CDR3 residues: CASRTFNEQFF. The CDR3 DNA reads as TGTGCCAGCAGAACTTTCAATGAGCAGTTCTTC.

This chain joins TRBV6-1 and TRBJ1-1; no clear D. CDR3 size: 16 residues. With 0 bases removed from V and 0 bases from J, the gap between germline ends came to 11 bases. Germline CDR1 MNHNS, CDR2 SASEGT. The CDR3 is CASSEAYRRMNTEAFF. The CDR3 DNA reads TGTGCCAGCAGTGAAGCGTATCGCAGGATGAACACTGAAGCTTTCTTT.

This clone has a handful of counts. The rearrangement joins TRBV18 to TRBJ2-7, with 8 bases fitting TRBD2. CDR1 KGHSH and CDR2 LQKENI come from the germline V gene. The length of the CDR3 is 11 residues. V shed 8 bases and J 6 bases; nucleotides not matched to a gene: 3. CDR3 loop: CASLGRGEQYF. CDR3 nucleotide sequence: TGTGCCAGCCTCGGGAGGGGCGAGCAGTACTTC.

The genes are TRBV3-1 (or the pseudogene TRBV3-2) and TRBJ2-1, with 7 bases identical to TRBD2. Looked up from germline, CDR1 is LGHDT and CDR2 is YNNKEL (reference sequence). Trimming took 7 bases from V and 5 from J; bases not matched to a gene: 8. The CDR3 contains 14 residues. The CDR3 here is CASNFGTNHNEQFF. The CDR3 region has the DNA TGTGCCAGCAACTTTGGGACTAACCACAATGAGCAGTTCTTC.

V and J are TRBV11-1 and TRBJ1-2; a weak D match, TRBD1 (5 bases). The germline gives CDR1 SGHAT, CDR2 FQDESV (reference sequence). CDR3 length equals 14 residues. With 5 bases removed from V and 8 bases from J, the gap between germline ends came to 18 bases. The CDR3 nucleotides are TGTGCCAGCAGCAACCCAGGGCAGGTGAACGGCTACACCTTC. This translates into CASSNPGQVNGYTF.

The rearrangement joins TRBV5-4 to TRBJ2-2, with TRBD2 matching 12 bases. The CDR3 spans 17 residues. Germline V gives CDR1 SGHNT, CDR2 YYREEE (reference sequence). V gave up 4 bases and J gave up 1 base; unmatched junction bases: 5. The CDR3 spells CASSPGLAGQNTGELFF. DNA for the CDR3: TGTGCCAGCAGCCCGGGACTAGCGGGCCAGAACACCGGGGAGCTGTTTTTT. Drawing the rest from reference TRBV5-4 and TRBJ2-2, the complete variable domain is ETGVTQSPTHLIKTRGQQVTLRCSSQSGHNTVSWYQQALGQGPQFIFQYYREEENGRGNFPPRFSGLQFPNYSSELNVNALELDDSALYLCASSPGLAGQNTGELFFGEGSRLTVL.

The CDR3: CASLGRVLDSPLHF. Here the CDR3 DNA reads TGTGCCAGTTTGGGCAGGGTTCTGGATTCACCCCTCCACTTT. This chain connects TRBV19 to TRBJ1-6; a possible D gene is TRBD1 (5 bases). The CDR3 is made up of 14 amino acids. Germline V gene sequence: CDR1 LNHDA, CDR2 SQIVND (reference sequence). Trimming pared 8 bases from V and 8 bases from J, leaving 16 bases between.

This chain joins TRBV5-4 and TRBJ1-1; the match to TRBD1 covers 11 bases. V lost 4 bases, J lost 10 bases, and 9 bases stayed unmatched. CDR3 length: 14 amino acids. Germline loops: CDR1 SGHNT, CDR2 YYREEE (reference sequence). CDR3 nucleotide sequence: TGTGCCAGCAGCAAGGACAGGGGGCCGGACGGAGCTTTCTTT. Its protein product is CASSKDRGPDGAFF. The full variable domain, rest sourced from reference TRBV5-4 and TRBJ1-1, is ETGVTQSPTHLIKTRGQQVTLRCSSQSGHNTVSWYQQALGQGPQFIFQYYREEENGRGNFPPRFSGLQFPNYSSELNVNALELDDSALYLCASSKDRGPDGAFFGQGTRLTVV.

The V call is TRBV7-9, the J call TRBJ2-3; 15 positions agree with TRBD2. The CDR3 loop spans 18 amino acids. Trimming removed 1 base from V and 5 bases from J; junction bases left unmatched: 7. Germline lookup yields CDR1 SEHNR and CDR2 FQNEAQ (reference sequence). CDR3 residues: CASSLDRTSGGAEDTQYF. The CDR3 DNA follows: TGTGCCAGCAGCTTAGACCGGACTAGCGGGGGGGCGGAAGATACGCAGTATTTT.

V gene TRBV4-3 combines with J gene TRBJ2-3, with 9 positions matching TRBD1. In germline, CDR1 is LGHNA, CDR2 YSLEER. Trimming took 4 bases from V and 1 from J; bases not matched to a gene: 3. The CDR3 is made up of 15 amino acids. Written as DNA, the CDR3 is TGCGCCAGCAGCCGGGACAGGGCTGGCACAGATACGCAGTATTTT. This sequence encodes CASSRDRAGTDTQYF.

The chain joins TRBV19 to TRBJ1-3, with TRBD1 matching over 7 bases. Germline V gene data show CDR1 as LNHDA and CDR2 as SQIVND (reference sequence). This CDR3 region has 15 residues. V was clipped by 5 bases and J by 0 bases; unmatched bases: 4. The CDR3 DNA reads as TGTGCCAGTAGTTCGGGACAGCACTCTGGAAACACCATATATTTT. Its protein product is CASSSGQHSGNTIYF.

The chain has TRBV29-1 and TRBJ2-3, with 12 bases that match TRBD2. Germline V gives CDR1 SQVTM, CDR2 ANQGSEA. Unmatched junction bases numbered 0, after V lost 4 bases and J lost 4 bases. The CDR3 consists of 13 residues. The CDR3 sequence is CSVASGRADTQYF. The DNA of the CDR3 is TGCAGCGTTGCTAGCGGGAGGGCAGATACGCAGTATTTT.

The V gene is TRBV9, the J gene TRBJ2-3; possibly TRBD1 for D (6 bases). The CDR3 runs 15 residues. Germline CDR1 is SGDLS and CDR2 is YYNGEE. Trimming pared 0 bases from V and 3 bases from J, leaving 11 bases between. CDR3 sequence (DNA): TGTGCCAGCAGCGTAGGATCCAGGGGAACAGATACGCAGTATTTT. Amino acids: CASSVGSRGTDTQYF.

The chain uses TRBV7-8 and TRBJ2-3, with TRBD1 matching 7 bases. V lost 5 bases to trimming and J lost 1 base; unmatched junction nucleotides: 6. CDR1 and CDR2 (germline): SGHVS, FQNEAQ. This CDR3 is 15 amino acids long. CDR3 bases: TGTGCCAGCAGCGTCGCCACAGGGGGCACAGATACGCAGTATTTT. This sequence encodes CASSVATGGTDTQYF.

The V gene is TRBV19, the J gene TRBJ2-6; TRBD2 might be the D (6 bases). This CDR3 region has 15 residues. Germline V CDR1 and CDR2: LNHDA, SQIVND (reference sequence). Trimming took off 6 bases at V and 2 bases at J, with 11 bases between the two ends. CDR3 DNA: TGTGCCAGTAGCCGATGGGGGGCTGGGGCCAACGTCCTGACTTTC. Translated: CASSRWGAGANVLTF.

CDR3 residues: CASSEDRGNTEAFF. DNA of the CDR3: TGTGCCAGCTCAGAGGACAGGGGTAACACTGAAGCTTTCTTT. J is TRBJ1-1 and V is TRBV18; 9 bases agree with TRBD1. This CDR3 has 14 amino acids. V lost 5 bases and J lost 2; bases outside the gene matches: 3. Germline CDR1 is KGHSH and CDR2 is LQKENI.

The chain joins TRBV7-3 to TRBJ1-1, with D possibly being TRBD1 (5 bases). The CDR3 extends over 15 amino acids. Deletions cut 5 bases from V and 1 base from J, with 14 bases between. Germline lookup yields CDR1 SGHTA and CDR2 FQGTGA. The CDR3 loop reads CASSAQPGPNTEAFF. The CDR3 nucleotides read TGTGCCAGCAGCGCGCAACCAGGGCCGAACACTGAAGCTTTCTTT.